Presented here are 8 T cell receptor beta chains from one specimen sequenced in a study of cytomegalovirus exposure and HLA in healthy donors. In the PCR, 60 Vbeta and 13 Jbeta primers were used. TCRdb's copy holds only in-frame clones and misses some; the assay was immunoSEQ multiplex PCR. This repertoire shows approximately 72,000 clones, around 76% found once; its top ten account for less than 7%. Sequencing was carried out using PBMCs. These receptor sequences come from a male donor in good health and CMV-seropositive.

The gene calls are TRBV7-9 and TRBJ1-2, with 7 bases lining up with TRBD1. With 5 bases clipped from V and 0 bases from J, the junction kept 9 bases outside the gene matches. This CDR3 comprises 16 residues. Germline V gene sequence: CDR1 SEHNR, CDR2 FQNEAQ (reference sequence). CDR3: CASSKMSGGANYGYTF. The CDR3 DNA reads TGTGCCAGCAGCAAGATGTCAGGGGGAGCTAACTATGGCTACACCTTC. The entire variable domain, with the rest obtained from reference TRBV7-9 and TRBJ1-2, is as follows: DTGVSQNPRHKITKRGQNVTFRCDPISEHNRLYWYRQTLGQGPEFLTYFQNEAQLEKSRLLSDRFSAERPKGSFSTLEIQRTEQGDSAMYLCASSKMSGGANYGYTFGSGTRLTVV.

For the CDR3, the DNA is TGTGCCAGCAGCTTCAGTGACATGAACACTGAAGCTTTCTTT. It yields the protein CASSFSDMNTEAFF. This chain connects TRBV5-8 to TRBJ1-1; no reliable D call. The CDR3 contains 14 residues. Trimming took off 2 bases at V and 0 bases at J, with 8 bases between the two ends. The germline V gene has CDR1 SGHTS and CDR2 YDEGEE.

The J gene is TRBJ1-2, the V gene TRBV29-1; unclear D gene. Trimming pared 2 bases from V and 2 bases from J, leaving 9 bases between. The CDR3 consists of 13 residues. Germline CDR1 SQVTM, CDR2 ANQGSEA. The CDR3 sequence: CSVEKRTNYGYTF. The DNA for the CDR3 is TGCAGCGTTGAAAAGAGAACGAACTATGGCTACACCTTC.

The chain employs TRBV19 and TRBJ1-3; perhaps TRBD1 as D (6 bases). V was shortened by 8 bases and J by 0 bases, with 11 bases between the two germline ends. The CDR3 is made up of 14 amino acids. Germline lookup yields CDR1 LNHDA and CDR2 SQIVND (reference sequence). The CDR3 protein is CASSATGSGNTIYF. As DNA, the CDR3 is TGTGCCAGTTCTGCGACAGGCTCTGGAAACACCATATATTTT.

The V call is TRBV2, the J call TRBJ2-1; 11 bases are a match to TRBD2. V was clipped by 8 bases and J by 8 bases; unmatched bases: 17. CDR1 and CDR2 from the germline V gene are SNHLY and FYNNEI. The CDR3 is 17 residues long. The DNA of the CDR3 is TGTGCCAGCCGTATAAGTGGGGCTAGCGGGGGGCCTCATGAGCAGTTCTTC. It yields the protein CASRISGASGGPHEQFF.

Of note for this clone: Sequence at one end of the junction differs from germline and may be a read error. The chain carries TRBV7-9 and TRBJ1-1; TRBD1 aligns across 7 bases. Per the germline V gene, CDR1 is SEHNR and CDR2 is FQNEAQ (reference sequence). This CDR3 has 15 amino acids. The CDR3: CASSFDRVRNPEAFF. For the CDR3, the DNA is TGTGCCAGCAGCTTCGACAGGGTTCGGAACCCTGAAGCTTTCTTT.

This clone came up a few times. The V and J genes are TRBV11-2 and TRBJ1-1, with D possibly matching TRBD1 (6 bases). There are 13 residues in the CDR3. Germline V gene sequence: CDR1 SGHAT, CDR2 FQNNGV. V gave up 6 bases and J gave up 6 bases, with 14 bases separating them. The CDR3 nucleotides read TGTGCCAGCAGTTACAACAGGGACCCTGAAGCTTTCTTT. Its translation: CASSYNRDPEAFF.

The chain couples TRBV6-6 to TRBJ2-5; D uncertain. The CDR3 has 13 amino acids. The germline V gene encodes CDR1 MNHNY and CDR2 SVGAGI (reference sequence). V lost 7 bases and J lost 5, with 14 bases in between. CDR3 in amino acids: CASTKPTAETQYF. CDR3 in DNA: TGTGCCAGCACAAAACCTACAGCCGAGACCCAGTACTTC.